The rows below give T cell receptor beta chains drawn from one sample of a study of identical twins. Each CDR3 protein gets one entry after TCRdb re-called the 5' RACE reads with MiXCR. The table lists roughly 1,500,000 distinct CDR3 sequences, about 32% of them singletons. What was sequenced was cord blood. The receptors shown here come from a newborn girl in good health. Each CDR3 is given with its conserved first and last residue. Fields, in order: clone size, D gene, J gene, V gene, CDR3 DNA, CDR3 protein. The D gene is left open where the match is weak. Size values are once, few and many counts, or a class for expanded clones, and some rows have none.

-,-,TRBJ2-7,TRBV5-1,TGCGCCAGCAGCTTGGGGGCTAGTGATACCTACGAGCAGTACTTC,CASSLGASDTYEQYF
many,-,TRBJ2-3,TRBV7-9,TGTGCCAGCAGCTTCCTAACCCTCACAGATACGCAGTATTTT,CASSFLTLTDTQYF
-,-,TRBJ1-2,TRBV10-3,TGTGCCATCAGCGGGACGGATAACTATGGCTACACCTTC,CAISGTDNYGYTF
few,-,TRBJ2-7,TRBV27,TGTGCCAGCAGTTCCTTTCGGAAGGCCTACGAGCAGTACTTC,CASSSFRKAYEQYF
few,TRBD2,TRBJ2-3,TRBV11-2,TGTGCCAGCAGCTATAGGCGGGGGGCAAAGGCAGATACGCAGTATTTT,CASSYRRGAKADTQYF
-,-,TRBJ2-7,TRBV3-1,TGTGCCAGCAGCCAAGTTTGGAGGGGTGCCACCTACGAGCAGTACTTC,CASSQVWRGATYEQYF
-,-,TRBJ1-6,TRBV2,TGTGCCAGCAGTGGCGGCGCCTCAGGGGATAATTCACCCCTCCACTTT,CASSGGASGDNSPLHF
-,-,TRBJ1-2,TRBV4-1,TGCGCCAGCAGCCAATACCAGAGTTTCTATGGCTACACCTTC,CASSQYQSFYGYTF
many,-,TRBJ2-5,TRBV5-1,TGCGCCAGCAGCTTGTTTGGGCAAGAGACCCAGTACTTC,CASSLFGQETQYF
few,TRBD1,TRBJ1-1,TRBV28,TGTGCCAGCAGCCCAGGGGGTGTGGGCACTGAAGCTTTCTTT,CASSPGGVGTEAFF
few,-,TRBJ2-7,TRBV11-2,TGTGCCAGCAGCGTGGAACGGAGCTCCTACGAGCAGTACTTC,CASSVERSSYEQYF
-,TRBD1,TRBJ2-1,TRBV27,TGTGCCAGCAGTAAACGGGTTTGGACAGGGGGAAGTCAAGAGACCCAGTTCTTC,CASSKRVWTGGSQETQFF
-,TRBD1,TRBJ1-2,TRBV15,TGTGCCACCAGCAGAGTCGGGACAGGGTATGGCTACACCTTC,CATSRVGTGYGYTF
-,-,TRBJ2-7,TRBV12-3/TRBV12-4,TGTGCCAGCCACTTTCGGCTGGGCCCCTACGAGCAGTACTTC,CASHFRLGPYEQYF
-,TRBD2,TRBJ2-1,TRBV20-1,TGCAGTCTCAATAGCGGGGGGGATTACAATGAGCAGTTCTTC,CSLNSGGDYNEQFF
-,-,TRBJ1-1,TRBV12-3/TRBV12-4,TGTGCCAGCAGGGGGGCTACGAGGGGCACTGAAGCTTTCTTT,CASRGATRGTEAFF
-,-,TRBJ2-1,TRBV14,TGTGCCAGCAGCCAAGTCGGACCGCGGGGCAATGAGCAGTTCTTC,CASSQVGPRGNEQFF
many,-,TRBJ2-7,TRBV5-1,TGCGCCAGCAGCTTGGAGGAGGGGGCCTACGAGCAGTACTTC,CASSLEEGAYEQYF
-,TRBD2,TRBJ2-7,TRBV20-1,TGCTGTGCTAAGGTAGCGGGGCCAGCCTACGAGCAGTACTTC,CCAKVAGPAYEQYF
-,TRBD2,TRBJ2-3,TRBV3-1,TGTGCCCGCAGCCCTGGACTAGCGGAAACAGATACGCAGTATTTT,CARSPGLAETDTQYF
few,TRBD1,TRBJ1-1,TRBV6-5,TGTGCCAGCAGTTACCCCTCGACAGGGGCCACTGAAGCTTTCTTT,CASSYPSTGATEAFF
-,-,TRBJ2-7,TRBV19,TGTGCCAGTAGGCCGGCGGGGAACTCCTACGAGCAGTACTTC,CASRPAGNSYEQYF
many,-,TRBJ1-2,TRBV29-1,TGCAGCGTTGTAGGGGGGAACTATGGCTACACCTTC,CSVVGGNYGYTF
few,TRBD1,TRBJ1-5,TRBV2,TGTGCCAGCAGTGGGACAGGGAGGCAGCCCCAGCATTTT,CASSGTGRQPQHF
once,-,TRBJ2-5,TRBV20-1,TGCAGTGCTAGTCCGGGGTCTAGGCGGGAGACCCAGTACTTC,CSASPGSRRETQYF
many,-,TRBJ2-1,TRBV2,TGTGCCAGCCACCTAAACAGGGAAGGATACAATGAGCAGTTCTTC,CASHLNREGYNEQFF
few,-,TRBJ1-5,TRBV6-6,TGTGCCAGCAGTACCGCGAGTCAGGGAGCGGGTCAGCCCCAGCATTTT,CASSTASQGAGQPQHF
-,-,TRBJ2-7,TRBV5-1,TGCGCCAGCAGCTTGATTGGATCGGGGAAAATAGGAGAGCAGTACTTC,CASSLIGSGKIGEQYF
-,TRBD2,TRBJ2-1,TRBV6-6,TGTGTCAGCAGTTACCACTCTAGCGGGTCAAACACCGGGGAGCTGTTCTTC,CVSSYHSSGSNTGELFF
-,TRBD2,TRBJ2-5,TRBV14,TGTGCCAGCAGCCAAGTCAAACTAGCGGGAACCCAAGAGACCCAGTACTTC,CASSQVKLAGTQETQYF
-,-,TRBJ2-1,TRBV9,TGTGCCAGCAGCCGAGGCGCGTATCAAGAGACCCAGTTCTTC,CASSRGAYQETQFF
many,-,TRBJ2-5,TRBV7-2,TGTGCCAGCAGCTTGTTGAGGGAAGAGACCCAGTACTTC,CASSLLREETQYF
-,-,TRBJ2-3,TRBV9,TGTGCCAGCAGCGAAACGGACACCCTTTATAGCACAGATACGCAGTATTTT,CASSETDTLYSTDTQYF
few,-,TRBJ1-2,TRBV10-3,TGTGCCATCAGTGAGGGACTTAACGGTGGCTACACCTTC,CAISEGLNGGYTF
-,-,TRBJ1-2,TRBV5-6,TGTGCCAGCAGCTTGAAACCGACCTATGGCTACACCTTC,CASSLKPTYGYTF
-,-,TRBJ2-7,TRBV7-8,TGTGCCAGCAGCTTTAGTCTTACGGGGCCACCTTACGAGCAGTACTTC,CASSFSLTGPPYEQYF
-,TRBD2,TRBJ2-1,TRBV5-5,TGTGCCAGCAGCTTGGTTGGGACTACCCCTTTAGGGGAGCAGTTCTTC,CASSLVGTTPLGEQFF
-,TRBD1,TRBJ2-3,TRBV7-2,TGTGCCAGCAGCCCTAGGCCCGGGACAGGGCCAAGGGATACGCAGTATTTT,CASSPRPGTGPRDTQYF
-,-,TRBJ2-7,TRBV4-2,TGTGCCAGCAGCCAAGAAGCGGCCTACAATGAGCAGTACTTC,CASSQEAAYNEQYF
-,TRBD1,TRBJ1-2,TRBV20-1,TGCAGTGCTAGCGCCCCAGACAGGGTTGGCTACACCTTC,CSASAPDRVGYTF
-,TRBD1,TRBJ2-4,TRBV20-1,TGCAGTGCCCTCGGACAGGGCGTAAACATTCAGTACTTC,CSALGQGVNIQYF
-,TRBD2,TRBJ2-7,TRBV6-5,TGTGCCAGCAGTTACGGACTAGAGTCGTACGAGCAGTACTTC,CASSYGLESYEQYF
-,-,TRBJ2-1,TRBV29-1,TGCAGCGTTAGGCCCATATACAATGAGCAGTTCTTC,CSVRPIYNEQFF
-,-,TRBJ2-5,TRBV10-2,TGCGCCAGCAGTGATGAATGGGTGCGGCAAGAGACCCAGTACTTC,CASSDEWVRQETQYF
-,TRBD1,TRBJ1-1,TRBV29-1,TGCAGCGTTTCAACTCCCGACAGGGGCGCAAACACTGAAGCTTTCTTT,CSVSTPDRGANTEAFF
few,-,TRBJ1-3,TRBV3-1,TGTGCCAGCAGCTACAGAAACACCATATATTTT,CASSYRNTIYF
-,-,TRBJ2-7,TRBV4-2,TGTGCCAGCAGCCTCTCCCGGGCCCTAACCTACGAGCAGTACTTC,CASSLSRALTYEQYF
few,-,TRBJ1-2,TRBV27,TGTGCCAGCAGTTGGGCAGGGAGCCATGGCTACACCTTC,CASSWAGSHGYTF
-,TRBD2,TRBJ2-7,TRBV10-3,TGTGCCATCAGTGAGTCGACTCGGGCTAGCGGGATCTACGAGCAGTACTTC,CAISESTRASGIYEQYF
-,TRBD2,TRBJ2-7,TRBV10-3,TGTGCCATCAGTGAACTAGCGGGAGGAGACAATGAGCAGTACTTC,CAISELAGGDNEQYF
-,-,TRBJ2-3,TRBV10-3,TGTGCCATCAGTGGACCAGGGACCGGGGCAGATACGCAGTATTTT,CAISGPGTGADTQYF
few,-,TRBJ2-7,TRBV4-1,TGCGCCAGCAGCCTCGGGACACAACGTTACGAGCAGTACTTC,CASSLGTQRYEQYF
many,-,TRBJ2-7,TRBV20-1,TGCAGTGCTAGAGATCTGGTAGCGTCGTCCTACGAGCAGTACTTC,CSARDLVASSYEQYF
-,TRBD1,TRBJ1-6,TRBV2,TGTGCCACCATGACAGGGGATTCACCCCTCCACTTT,CATMTGDSPLHF